The 10 T cell receptor beta chains below come from one sample, sequenced in a study of T-cell memory formation after mild COVID-19. TCRdb itself ran the 5' RACE reads through MiXCR, one entry per CDR3 protein. The sample carries approximately 290,000 distinct CDR3 sequences, approximately 19% recorded once. Material: PBMCs or a T cell subset sorted from them (not recorded which). These receptors were obtained from a man aged 18 to 35 who had mild COVID-19 (a few samples of this study predate the infection). Cell type and time point are not known.

This clonotype was observed a few times. The rearrangement uses TRBV5-1 and TRBJ2-1, with 8 bases aligning to TRBD2. J was trimmed by 7 bases and V by 2 bases; bases with no gene match: 11. The CDR3 totals 16 residues. CDR1 SGHRS and CDR2 YFSETQ come from the germline V gene. CDR3 region: CASSFPSGGWSNEQFF. CDR3 DNA: TGCGCCAGCAGCTTCCCGAGCGGGGGATGGTCGAATGAGCAGTTCTTC. The full variable domain, completed using reference TRBV5-1 and TRBJ2-1, is KAGVTQTPRYLIKTRGQQVTLSCSPISGHRSVSWYQQTPGQGLQFLFEYFSETQRNKGNFPGRFSGRQFSNSRSEMNVSTLELGDSALYLCASSFPSGGWSNEQFFGPGTRLTVL.

This chain joins TRBV11-2 and TRBJ1-4; D is undetermined. Trimming stripped 0 bases from V and 3 bases from J, with 8 bases between. Germline lookup yields CDR1 SGHAT and CDR2 FQNNGV. CDR3 length: 15 amino acids. CDR3 in DNA: TGTGCCAGCAGCTTAGAACACAGCCCTAATGAAAAACTGTTTTTT. The encoded protein is CASSLEHSPNEKLFF.

The chain is built from TRBV9 and TRBJ1-1, with D perhaps matching TRBD1 (6 bases). The CDR3 consists of 13 residues. V shed 0 bases and J shed 6 bases, with 9 bases lying between them. CDR1 and CDR2 (germline): SGDLS, YYNGEE. The CDR3 sequence: CASSVGGAAEAFF. The CDR3 DNA follows: TGTGCCAGCAGCGTAGGGGGGGCCGCTGAAGCTTTCTTT.

The V and J genes are TRBV12-3 or TRBV12-4 and TRBJ2-1; 9 bases fit TRBD1. Losses at the gene ends were 5 bases for V and 8 bases for J; bases not matched to a gene: 7. The CDR3 length is 14 residues. This CDR3 is CASSPGQGWDEQFF. Written as DNA, the CDR3 is TGTGCCAGCAGTCCGGGACAGGGATGGGATGAGCAGTTCTTC.

CDR3 bases: TGTGCCAGCAGCCGAGAGGGGCTCGGAGCTTTCTTT. Translation: CASSREGLGAFF. J is TRBJ1-1 and V is TRBV7-9, with TRBD1 as a possible D gene (5 bases). Germline loops: CDR1 SEHNR, CDR2 FQNEAQ (reference sequence). Trimming cost V 5 bases and J 10 bases, with 14 bases left between them. The CDR3 is 12 amino acids.

This clonotype was counted a few times. J is TRBJ2-6 and V is TRBV19, with TRBD2 as a possible D gene (5 bases). This CDR3 is 16 amino acids long. V was cut by 3 bases and J by 0 bases, with 9 bases left in between. The germline gives CDR1 LNHDA, CDR2 SQIVND (reference sequence). The CDR3 sequence is CASSIRGTSGANVLTF. CDR3 coding DNA: TGTGCCAGTAGTATTCGGGGAACCTCTGGGGCCAACGTCCTGACTTTC.

There are a few counts of this clonotype. The V call is TRBV5-1, the J call TRBJ2-3, with TRBD2 identical over 8 bases. The CDR3 runs to 15 residues. Germline lookup yields CDR1 SGHRS and CDR2 YFSETQ. J lost 0 bases, V lost 4 bases, and 4 bases had no gene match. The CDR3 loop reads CASSPGLESTDTQYF. CDR3 bases: TGCGCCAGCAGCCCGGGACTAGAAAGCACAGATACGCAGTATTTT.

This clonotype occurred a few times. The chain joins TRBV6-2 or TRBV6-3 to TRBJ1-2, with a weak D call TRBD1 (5 bases). Trimming took off 5 bases at V and 13 bases at J, with 17 bases between the two ends. The CDR3 is 12 amino acids. In germline, CDR1 is MNHEY, CDR2 SVGEGT. DNA of the CDR3: TGTGCCAGCAGTCGTCCCGGGACGGGAGGCACCTTC. Its protein is CASSRPGTGGTF.

This clonotype was counted between two and nine times. The rearrangement uses TRBV7-2 and TRBJ2-2; TRBD1 matches at 9 bases. Germline loops: CDR1 SGHTA, CDR2 FQGNSA. CDR3 length: 17 residues. Trimming took 0 bases from V and 5 from J; bases not matched to a gene: 7. The DNA of the CDR3 is TGTGCCAGCAGCTTAGCGTTTGGGACAGGGTATACCGGGGAGCTGTTTTTT. Translating it yields CASSLAFGTGYTGELFF. Together with reference TRBV7-2 and TRBJ2-2, the CDR3 gives the full variable domain: GAGVSQSPSNKVTEKGKDVELRCDPISGHTALYWYRQSLGQGLEFLIYFQGNSAPDKSGLPSDRFSAERTGGSVSTLTIQRTQQEDSAVYLCASSLAFGTGYTGELFFGEGSRLTVL.

This clonotype was observed many times. The V call is TRBV2, the J call TRBJ1-6; TRBD1 is a possible D gene (5 bases). This CDR3 has 14 amino acids. Looked up from germline, CDR1 is SNHLY and CDR2 is FYNNEI. The ends were cut back, 6 bases at V and 7 bases at J, with 13 bases in the middle. The CDR3 nucleotides read TGTGCCAGCAGACGGGGCTTTGGGAATTCACCCCTCCACTTT. This gives the protein CASRRGFGNSPLHF.